Below, 27 T cell receptor beta chains from the same sample are listed, as sequenced in a study of technical replicates of blood from a handful of donors (dated by TCRdb to 2017 to 2019). The library was made by the immunoSEQ multiplex PCR assay. Drawn from immuneACCESS, this table holds only the in-frame rearrangements with V and J called that TCRdb kept. Clones are partly lost; checked studies trace under half to an unresolved V gene and leave the rest unexplained. This sample has 73,000 or so clones in its table, and 91% of those were observed once. Just under 0.25% of the sample goes to the ten largest clones. Source material: T cells isolated from PBMCs. Every receptor here comes from a human donor in good health.

The chain employs TRBV5-4 and TRBJ1-4, with D maybe TRBD1 (6 bases). The V end lost 0 bases, the J end lost 0 bases, and 9 bases lay between the germline ends. Germline-derived CDR1 and CDR2 are SGHNT and YYREEE (reference sequence). This CDR3 is built from 16 residues. The DNA for the CDR3 is TGTGCCAGCAGCTTGGGGACAGCCGCAACTAATGAAAAACTGTTTTTT. Protein sequence: CASSLGTAATNEKLFF.

The chain uses TRBV2 and TRBJ2-1, with 8 bases lining up with TRBD2. The V and J ends lost 4 bases and 7 bases, in that order; junction bases with no gene match: 9. The CDR3 extends over 15 amino acids. Germline V lookup: CDR1 SNHLY, CDR2 FYNNEI. The CDR3 DNA reads TGTGCCAGCAGTGTGGCCGGGACTAGAAGAAATGAGCAGTTCTTC. Protein: CASSVAGTRRNEQFF.

J is TRBJ1-5 and V is TRBV5-6; no reliable D call. V dropped 0 bases and J dropped 3 bases, with 7 bases sitting between them. The CDR3 is made up of 14 amino acids. Germline loops: CDR1 SGHDT, CDR2 YYEEEE. Here the CDR3 reads CASSLGQINQPQHF. In nucleotides, the CDR3 is TGTGCCAGCAGCTTGGGGCAGATCAATCAGCCCCAGCATTTT.

The chain has TRBV29-1 and TRBJ1-2, with D unclear. Germline V lookup: CDR1 SQVTM, CDR2 ANQGSEA. V was shortened by 2 bases and J by 4 bases, with 5 bases between the two germline ends. The CDR3 is made up of 11 amino acids. CDR3 sequence: CSVEKLYGYTF. The CDR3 DNA reads TGCAGCGTTGAAAAGCTCTATGGCTACACCTTC.

This chain links TRBV6-1 with TRBJ2-7; D possibly corresponds to TRBD1 (6 bases). This CDR3 comprises 14 residues. Germline V gene sequence: CDR1 MNHNS, CDR2 SASEGT. Trimming removed 1 base from V and 4 bases from J, with 11 bases in between. The CDR3 bases are TGTGCCAGCAGTGAAGGAGGGACACTGTACGAGCAGTACTTC. Protein sequence: CASSEGGTLYEQYF.

Written as DNA, the CDR3 is TGCGCCAGCAGCCCGGGACTAGCGGAAGAGACCCAGTACTTC. Translation gives CASSPGLAEETQYF. This rearrangement joins TRBV5-1 to TRBJ2-5; TRBD2 matches 11 bases. Germline trimming cut 4 bases from V and 3 bases from J; bases unmatched to any gene: 2. Germline loops: CDR1 SGHRS, CDR2 YFSETQ. The CDR3 totals 14 residues.

V and J are TRBV14 and TRBJ2-1; D perhaps matches TRBD2 (5 bases). CDR3 length: 13 residues. Between the trimmed V and J ends, which lost 1 base and 11 bases, there was a span of 12 bases. Per germline, CDR1 SGHDN and CDR2 FVKESK. The CDR3 nucleotides read TGTGCCAGCAGCCAAGTGGATTCGGGGAAGCAGTTCTTC. Protein product: CASSQVDSGKQFF.

This clone was recorded only once. V gene TRBV9 combines with J gene TRBJ2-5; 7 bases are shared with TRBD2. The V and J ends lost 3 bases and 4 bases, in that order; junction bases with no gene match: 9. This CDR3 comprises 15 residues. The germline V gene has CDR1 SGDLS and CDR2 YYNGEE. The CDR3 here is CASSEAGTTVETQYF. CDR3 sequence (DNA): TGTGCCAGCAGCGAGGCCGGGACTACGGTAGAGACCCAGTACTTC.

This chain links TRBV27 with TRBJ2-3, with 7 bases fitting TRBD2. The V gene end was trimmed by 4 bases and the J gene end by 2 bases; junction bases not matched to a gene: 6. CDR1 and CDR2 from the germline V gene are MNHEY and SMNVEV (reference sequence). This CDR3 region has 15 residues. This CDR3 is CASSWEGLLTDTQYF. DNA for the CDR3: TGTGCCAGCAGTTGGGAGGGACTGCTCACAGATACGCAGTATTTT.

V and J are TRBV19 and TRBJ1-2; possible D gene TRBD1, 5 bases. Per germline, CDR1 LNHDA and CDR2 SQIVND (reference sequence). V was cut by 6 bases and J by 6 bases, with 11 bases left in between. The CDR3 runs 12 residues. DNA of the CDR3: TGTGCCAGTAGAAGGGGAGGGGATGGCTACACCTTC. It specifies CASRRGGDGYTF.

This clone was seen a handful of times. The chain couples TRBV6-5 to TRBJ1-6, with D possibly matching TRBD1 (5 bases). The germline V and J ends were trimmed by 0 bases and 6 bases, with 9 bases remaining between them. Germline V gene data show CDR1 as MNHEY and CDR2 as SVGAGI. The CDR3 sequence is 15 residues long. The CDR3 spells CASSYSSGINSPLHF. CDR3 nucleotides: TGTGCCAGCAGTTACTCGTCAGGGATTAATTCACCCCTCCACTTT.

The V gene is TRBV5-6, the J gene TRBJ1-5; D might be TRBD1 (6 bases). The CDR3 sequence is 14 residues long. Looked up from germline, CDR1 is SGHDT and CDR2 is YYEEEE. V lost 6 bases to trimming and J lost 7 bases, with 17 bases between them. The DNA of the CDR3 is TGTGCCAGCACAATCGGGGGGCGAGGACAGCCCCAGCATTTT. This encodes CASTIGGRGQPQHF.

The chain is built from TRBV11-2 and TRBJ1-1; 9 bases align to TRBD1. This CDR3 has 15 residues. The J segment lost 6 bases and the V segment lost 0 bases, leaving 5 bases of the junction unmatched. Germline CDR1 is SGHAT and CDR2 is FQNNGV. The CDR3 region is CASSLDDRGAPEAFF. The DNA of the CDR3 is TGTGCCAGCAGCTTAGATGACAGGGGGGCTCCTGAAGCTTTCTTT.

This clone has more than one count but fewer than ten. The chain joins TRBV19 to TRBJ1-5; no clear D. CDR3 length equals 14 residues. Per germline, CDR1 LNHDA and CDR2 SQIVND (reference sequence). V was cut by 3 bases and J by 4 bases, with 10 bases left in between. CDR3 amino acids: CASSIRGGNQPQHF. In DNA, the CDR3 is TGTGCCAGTAGTATCCGGGGAGGGAATCAGCCCCAGCATTTT.

The V gene is TRBV6-5, the J gene TRBJ2-2; tentative D call: TRBD2 (5 bases). V gave up 0 bases and J gave up 6 bases, with 14 bases separating them. The germline V gene encodes CDR1 MNHEY and CDR2 SVGAGI. There are 16 residues in the CDR3. The chain's CDR3 is CASSYSKPGWAGELFF. In DNA form, the CDR3 reads TGTGCCAGCAGTTACTCGAAGCCGGGGTGGGCCGGGGAGCTGTTTTTT.

DNA for the CDR3: TGTGCCAGCAGCCAATATACTGCAACTAATGAAAAACTGTTTTTT. Protein: CASSQYTATNEKLFF. The J gene is TRBJ1-4, the V gene TRBV5-4; no reliable D call. This CDR3 is 15 amino acids long. Trimming removed 4 bases from V and 0 bases from J, with 10 bases in between. Per germline, CDR1 SGHNT and CDR2 YYREEE (reference sequence).

V usage is TRBV11-2 and J usage is TRBJ1-2, with 8 bases identical to TRBD1. With 5 bases clipped from V and 0 bases from J, the junction kept 11 bases outside the gene matches. The CDR3 runs 17 residues. Per the germline V gene, CDR1 is SGHAT and CDR2 is FQNNGV. CDR3 protein: CASSENRDRSSNYGYTF. The CDR3 DNA reads as TGTGCCAGCAGCGAGAACCGGGACAGGTCCTCTAACTATGGCTACACCTTC.

This clone was seen once. V gene TRBV28 combines with J gene TRBJ2-2; D gene unclear. Germline V gene data show CDR1 as MDHEN and CDR2 as SYDVKM. V lost 1 base to trimming and J lost 3 bases, with 9 bases between them. The CDR3 runs 15 residues. The chain's CDR3 is CASSLSKLDTGELFF. The DNA of the CDR3 is TGTGCCAGCAGTTTATCCAAACTGGACACCGGGGAGCTGTTTTTT.

The chain has TRBV2 and TRBJ2-7; 7 positions match TRBD1. Germline CDR1 reads SNHLY; CDR2 reads FYNNEI. This CDR3 spans 13 amino acids. Trimming at V came to 11 bases and at J to 3 bases, leaving 10 bases not matched to a gene. CDR3 loop: CAGNWDRDYEQYF. The DNA of the CDR3 is TGTGCCGGAAACTGGGACAGAGACTACGAGCAGTACTTC.

The rearrangement links TRBV5-4 to TRBJ1-1; no reliable D call. The CDR3 contains 16 residues. V was clipped by 4 bases and J by 7 bases, with 23 bases between them. From germline, CDR1 is SGHNT and CDR2 YYREEE (reference sequence). Written as DNA, the CDR3 is TGTGCCAGCAGCCCCGGGGTGGGCAAGGGTGGTATTGAAGCTTTCTTT. Its translation is CASSPGVGKGGIEAFF. Full variable domain (missing parts from reference TRBV5-4 and TRBJ1-1): ETGVTQSPTHLIKTRGQQVTLRCSSQSGHNTVSWYQQALGQGPQFIFQYYREEENGRGNFPPRFSGLQFPNYSSELNVNALELDDSALYLCASSPGVGKGGIEAFFGQGTRLTVV.

The rearrangement joins TRBV7-9 to TRBJ1-1, with no clear D. Germline V gives CDR1 SEHNR, CDR2 FQNEAQ (reference sequence). The CDR3 runs to 15 residues. V lost 4 bases to trimming and J lost 4 bases, with 16 bases between them. CDR3 residues: CASSYRMARVTEAFF. The DNA of the CDR3 is TGTGCCAGCAGCTACCGGATGGCCCGGGTCACTGAAGCTTTCTTT.

The CDR3 DNA sequence: TGTGCCAGCAGTTTATTTTTCAGATGGCGGCGCCGCTCGGAAGCTTTCTTT. Its translation: CASSLFFRWRRRSEAFF. This rearrangement joins TRBV28 to TRBJ1-1; D ambiguous. Germline V gene sequence: CDR1 MDHEN, CDR2 SYDVKM. The V end lost 1 base, the J end lost 8 bases, and 23 bases lay between the germline ends. The CDR3 spans 17 residues.

This rearrangement joins TRBV7-3 to TRBJ1-6; D is unresolved. Germline V lookup: CDR1 SGHTA, CDR2 FQGTGA. The V and J ends lost 4 bases and 10 bases respectively, with 11 bases between them. This CDR3 contains 13 residues. CDR3 bases: TGTGCCAGCAGCTATGGTGGAGACTCACCCCTCCACTTT. This codes for CASSYGGDSPLHF.

The chain carries TRBV7-9 and TRBJ2-3; 7 nucleotides match TRBD1. V trimming: 5 bases; J trimming: 7 bases; junction bases outside the gene matches: 15. The CDR3 sequence is 16 residues long. In germline, CDR1 is SEHNR, CDR2 FQNEAQ (reference sequence). The DNA for the CDR3 is TGTGCCAGCAGCGCCGCAGACAGGGTAGGGGGTAATACGCAGTATTTT. Protein sequence: CASSAADRVGGNTQYF.

CDR3 loop: CASRQTSAGQETQYF. The CDR3 nucleotides are TGTGCCAGCAGACAGACCAGCGCGGGTCAAGAGACCCAGTACTTC. The J gene is TRBJ2-5, the V gene TRBV28; perhaps TRBD2 as D (5 bases). This CDR3 comprises 15 residues. CDR1 is MDHEN and CDR2 is SYDVKM in the germline V gene. V was trimmed by 6 bases and J by 2 bases, leaving 16 bases between them.

V and J are TRBV19 and TRBJ2-2; D might be TRBD1 (5 bases). Per the germline V gene, CDR1 is LNHDA and CDR2 is SQIVND (reference sequence). Trimming cost V 8 bases and J 5 bases, with 15 bases left between them. The CDR3 has 14 amino acids. The CDR3, as DNA: TGTGCCAGTTCCCCAGGGTTGTTGACCGGGGAGCTGTTTTTT. This gives the protein CASSPGLLTGELFF. Combining the CDR3 with reference TRBV19 and TRBJ2-2 gives the whole variable domain DGGITQSPKYLFRKEGQNVTLSCEQNLNHDAMYWYRQDPGQGLRLIYYSQIVNDFQKGDIAEGYSVSREKKESFPLTVTSAQKNPTAFYLCASSPGLLTGELFFGEGSRLTVL.

The gene calls are TRBV11-2 and TRBJ2-5; TRBD2 matches at 7 bases. The CDR3 runs to 16 residues. The V gene end was trimmed by 6 bases and the J gene end by 5 bases; junction bases not matched to a gene: 15. The germline V gene encodes CDR1 SGHAT and CDR2 FQNNGV. The CDR3 DNA is TGTGCCAGCAGATCCCCCGGGCGGGGGAGTAGGGAGACCCAGTACTTC. Translated, it gives CASRSPGRGSRETQYF.